This T cell receptor beta chain was identified in a study of T cells in Graves' hyperthyroidism and ophthalmopathy. This clonotype has a count of ten or more. Newly diagnosed hyperthyroidism, duration under 2 months, in patients aged 18 to 65. Every diagnosis used clinical symptoms, serum thyroxine and TRAb, thyroid ultrasound and orbital computed tomography. The PBMCs had their origin in roughly 9.8 ml of fresh peripheral blood. RNA transcripts gave rise to amplified TCR beta CDR3 regions. The primer set for the first-round RT-PCR of the TCR CDR3 was HTBI. One entry per CDR3 protein results from TCRdb running MiXCR on the multiplex PCR reads. The profile shows around 240,000 distinct CDR3 sequences, approximately 14% of them singletons. The source is a woman between 40 and 50 years old with Graves' hyperthyroidism that later progressed to Graves' ophthalmopathy. Sequenced sample: blood.

The CDR3: CASSGGQQETQYF. DNA of the CDR3: TGTGCCAGCAGCGGGGGTCAGCAAGAGACCCAGTACTTC. The chain employs TRBV9 and TRBJ2-5; D remains unclear. The CDR3 runs to 13 residues. The germline CDR1 and CDR2 sequences are SGDLS and YYNGEE. The V end was cut by 3 bases, the J end by 2 bases, with 8 bases between. Filled out from reference TRBV9 and TRBJ2-5, the complete variable domain reads DSGVTQTPKHLITATGQRVTLRCSPRSGDLSVYWYQQSLDQGLQFLIQYYNGEERAKGNILERFSAQQFPDLHSELNLSSLELGDSALYFCASSGGQQETQYFGPGTRLLVL.